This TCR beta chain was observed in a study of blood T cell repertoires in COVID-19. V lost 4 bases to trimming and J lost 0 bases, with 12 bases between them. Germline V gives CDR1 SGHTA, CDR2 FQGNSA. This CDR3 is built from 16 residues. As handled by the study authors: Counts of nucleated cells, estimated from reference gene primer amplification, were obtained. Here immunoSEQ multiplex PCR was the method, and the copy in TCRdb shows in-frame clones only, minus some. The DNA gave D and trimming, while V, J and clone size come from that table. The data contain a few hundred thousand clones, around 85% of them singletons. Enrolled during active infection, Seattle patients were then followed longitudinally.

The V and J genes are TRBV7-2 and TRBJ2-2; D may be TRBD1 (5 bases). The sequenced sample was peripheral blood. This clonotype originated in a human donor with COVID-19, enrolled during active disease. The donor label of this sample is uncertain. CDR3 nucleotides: TGTGCCAGCAGCTCCCCCATAGGGGCGAACACCGGGGAGCTGTTTTTT. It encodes CASSSPIGANTGELFF.